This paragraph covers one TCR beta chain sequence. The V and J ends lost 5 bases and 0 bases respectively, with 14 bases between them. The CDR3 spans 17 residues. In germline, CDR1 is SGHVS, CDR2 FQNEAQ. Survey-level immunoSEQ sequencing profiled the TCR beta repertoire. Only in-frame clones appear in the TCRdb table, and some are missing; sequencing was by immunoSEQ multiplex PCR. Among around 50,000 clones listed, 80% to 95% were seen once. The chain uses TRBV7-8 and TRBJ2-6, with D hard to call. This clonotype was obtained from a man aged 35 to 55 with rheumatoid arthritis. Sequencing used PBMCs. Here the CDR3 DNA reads TGTGCCAGCAGCCTAGATCGGGTCTTCTCTGGGGCCAACGTCCTGACTTTC. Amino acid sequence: CASSLDRVFSGANVLTF.